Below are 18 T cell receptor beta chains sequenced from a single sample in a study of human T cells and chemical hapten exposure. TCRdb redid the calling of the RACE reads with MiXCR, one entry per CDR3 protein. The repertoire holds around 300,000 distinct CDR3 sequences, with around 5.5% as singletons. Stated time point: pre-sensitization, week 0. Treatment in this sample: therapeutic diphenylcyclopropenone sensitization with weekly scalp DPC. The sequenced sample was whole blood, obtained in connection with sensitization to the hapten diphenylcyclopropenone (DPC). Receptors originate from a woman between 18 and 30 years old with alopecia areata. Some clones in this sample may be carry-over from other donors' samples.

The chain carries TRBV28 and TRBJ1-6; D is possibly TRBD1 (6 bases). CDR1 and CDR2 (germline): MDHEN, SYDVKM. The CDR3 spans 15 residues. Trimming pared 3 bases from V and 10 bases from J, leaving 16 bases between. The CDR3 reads CASSLRAGVGSPLHF. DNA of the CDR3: TGTGCCAGCAGTTTGAGGGCAGGGGTAGGGTCACCCCTCCACTTT.

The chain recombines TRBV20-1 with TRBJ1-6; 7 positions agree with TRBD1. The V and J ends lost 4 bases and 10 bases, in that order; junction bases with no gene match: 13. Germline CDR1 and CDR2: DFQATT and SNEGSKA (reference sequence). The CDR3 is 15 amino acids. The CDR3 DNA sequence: TGCAGTGCTACTGCACAGGGGAGGTTTGGATCACCCCTCCACTTT. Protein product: CSATAQGRFGSPLHF.

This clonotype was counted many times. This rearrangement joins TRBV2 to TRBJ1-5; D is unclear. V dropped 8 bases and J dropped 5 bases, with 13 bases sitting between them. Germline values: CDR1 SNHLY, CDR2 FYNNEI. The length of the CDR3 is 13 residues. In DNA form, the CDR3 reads TGTGCCAGCTGTGGCGAGGGTGATCAGCCCCAGCATTTT. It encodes CASCGEGDQPQHF.

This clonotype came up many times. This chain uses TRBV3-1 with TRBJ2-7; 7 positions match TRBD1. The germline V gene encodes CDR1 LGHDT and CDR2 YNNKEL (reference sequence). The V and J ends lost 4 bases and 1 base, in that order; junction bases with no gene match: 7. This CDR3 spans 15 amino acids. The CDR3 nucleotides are TGTGCCAGCAGCCCCTCCCCGGACAGGTCCTACGAGCAGTACTTC. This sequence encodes CASSPSPDRSYEQYF.

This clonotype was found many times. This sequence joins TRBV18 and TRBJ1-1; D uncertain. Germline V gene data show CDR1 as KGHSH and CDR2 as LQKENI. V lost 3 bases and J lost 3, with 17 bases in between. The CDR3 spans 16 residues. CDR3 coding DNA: TGTGCCAGCTCACCTAGTAGTCGGGCTCGGGACACTGAAGCTTTCTTT. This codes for CASSPSSRARDTEAFF. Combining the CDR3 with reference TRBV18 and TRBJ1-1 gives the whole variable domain NAGVMQNPRHLVRRRGQEARLRCSPMKGHSHVYWYRQLPEEGLKFMVYLQKENIIDESGMPKERFSAEFPKEGPSILRIQQVVRGDSAAYFCASSPSSRARDTEAFFGQGTRLTVV.

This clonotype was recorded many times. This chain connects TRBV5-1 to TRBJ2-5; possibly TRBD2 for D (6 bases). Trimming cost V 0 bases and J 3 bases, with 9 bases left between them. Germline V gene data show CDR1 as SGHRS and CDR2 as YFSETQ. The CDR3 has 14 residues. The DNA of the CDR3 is TGCGCCAGCAGCTTGGCGGGGGATAAAGAGACCCAGTACTTC. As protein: CASSLAGDKETQYF.

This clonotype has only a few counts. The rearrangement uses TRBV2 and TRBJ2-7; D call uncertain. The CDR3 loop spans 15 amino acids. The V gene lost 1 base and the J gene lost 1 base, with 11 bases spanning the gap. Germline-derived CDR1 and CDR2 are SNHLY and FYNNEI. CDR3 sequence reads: CASSEGDTRSYEQYF. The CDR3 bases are TGTGCCAGCAGTGAAGGTGACACCCGGTCCTACGAGCAGTACTTC.

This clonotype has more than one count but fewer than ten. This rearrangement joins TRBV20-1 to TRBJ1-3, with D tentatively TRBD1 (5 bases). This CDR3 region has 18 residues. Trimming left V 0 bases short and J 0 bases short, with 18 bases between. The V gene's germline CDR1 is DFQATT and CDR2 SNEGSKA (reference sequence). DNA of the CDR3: TGCAGTGCTAGAGATCTCAGGGCAGGCAGTTACTCTGGAAACACCATATATTTT. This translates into CSARDLRAGSYSGNTIYF.

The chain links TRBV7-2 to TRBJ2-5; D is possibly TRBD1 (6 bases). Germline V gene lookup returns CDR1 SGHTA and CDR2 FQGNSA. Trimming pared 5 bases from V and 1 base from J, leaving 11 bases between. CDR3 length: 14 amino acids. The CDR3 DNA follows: TGTGCCAGCAGCCAACAGGGCCCCCAAGAGACCCAGTACTTC. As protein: CASSQQGPQETQYF.

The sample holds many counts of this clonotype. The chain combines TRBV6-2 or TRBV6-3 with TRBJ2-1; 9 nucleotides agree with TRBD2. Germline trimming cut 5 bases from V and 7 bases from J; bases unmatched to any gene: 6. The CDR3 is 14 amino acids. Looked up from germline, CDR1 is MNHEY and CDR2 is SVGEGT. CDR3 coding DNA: TGTGCCAGCAGTCATCCGGGACTAGCTAATGAGCAGTTCTTC. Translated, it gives CASSHPGLANEQFF.

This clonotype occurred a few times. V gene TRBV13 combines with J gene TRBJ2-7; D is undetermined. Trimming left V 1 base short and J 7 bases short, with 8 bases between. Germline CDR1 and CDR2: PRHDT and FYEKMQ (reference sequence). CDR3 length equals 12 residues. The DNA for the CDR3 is TGTGCCAGCAGCTTAGTGAACGGGGAGCAGTACTTC. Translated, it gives CASSLVNGEQYF.

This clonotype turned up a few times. The CDR3: CASSVRTEETQYF. As DNA, the CDR3 is TGTGCCAGCAGTGTCCGGACTGAAGAGACCCAGTACTTC. The chain has TRBV6-5 and TRBJ2-5, with D tentatively TRBD2 (5 bases). This CDR3 has 13 amino acids. From germline, CDR1 is MNHEY and CDR2 SVGAGI. Trimming removed 5 bases at V and 3 bases at J, with 10 bases between.

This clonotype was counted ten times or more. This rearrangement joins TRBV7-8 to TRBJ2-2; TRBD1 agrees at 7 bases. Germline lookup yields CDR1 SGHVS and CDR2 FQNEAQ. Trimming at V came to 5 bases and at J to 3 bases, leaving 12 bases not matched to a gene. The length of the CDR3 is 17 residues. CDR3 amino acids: CASSPDPGQMDTGELFF. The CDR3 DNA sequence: TGTGCCAGCAGCCCAGATCCGGGACAGATGGACACCGGGGAGCTGTTTTTT.

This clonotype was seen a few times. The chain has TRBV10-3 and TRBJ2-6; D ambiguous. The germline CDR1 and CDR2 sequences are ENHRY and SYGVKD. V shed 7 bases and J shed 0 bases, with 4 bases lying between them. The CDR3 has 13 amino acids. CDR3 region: CAITSSGANVLTF. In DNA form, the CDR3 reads TGTGCCATCACTTCCTCTGGGGCCAACGTCCTGACTTTC.

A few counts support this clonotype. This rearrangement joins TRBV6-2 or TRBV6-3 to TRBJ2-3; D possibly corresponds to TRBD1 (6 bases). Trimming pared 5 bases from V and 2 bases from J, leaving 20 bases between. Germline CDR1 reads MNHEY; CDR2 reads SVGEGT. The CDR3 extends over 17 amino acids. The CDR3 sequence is CASSQTEQGWDTDTQYF. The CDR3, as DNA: TGTGCCAGCAGTCAAACGGAACAGGGTTGGGACACAGATACGCAGTATTTT.

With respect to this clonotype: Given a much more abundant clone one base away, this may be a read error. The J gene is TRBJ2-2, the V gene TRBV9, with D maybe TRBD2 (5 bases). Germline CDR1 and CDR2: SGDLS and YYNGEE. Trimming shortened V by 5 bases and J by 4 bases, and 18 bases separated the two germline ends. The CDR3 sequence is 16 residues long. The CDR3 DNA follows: TGTGCCAGCAGTCTCCTTTCCACAGAGGGCACCGGGGAGCTGTTTTTT. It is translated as CASSLLSTEGTGELFF.

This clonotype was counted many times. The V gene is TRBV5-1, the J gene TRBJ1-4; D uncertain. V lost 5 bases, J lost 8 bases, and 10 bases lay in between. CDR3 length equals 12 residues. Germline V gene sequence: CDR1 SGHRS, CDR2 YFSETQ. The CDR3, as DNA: TGCGCCAGCAGTCAGAACAGCGAAAAACTGTTTTTT. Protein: CASSQNSEKLFF.

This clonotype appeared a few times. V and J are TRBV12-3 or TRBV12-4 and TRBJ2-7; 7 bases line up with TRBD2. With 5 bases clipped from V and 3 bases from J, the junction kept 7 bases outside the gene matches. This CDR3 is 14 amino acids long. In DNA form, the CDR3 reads TGTGCCAGCAGTCCCGGGACTAAAAACTACGAGCAGTACTTC. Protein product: CASSPGTKNYEQYF.